This TCR beta chain was identified during a study of T cells in Graves' hyperthyroidism and ophthalmopathy. Study-wide points: Blood shared most expanded thyroid clonotypes above 0.001.

The CDR3 runs to 11 residues. Germline V gene lookup returns CDR1 DFQATT and CDR2 SNEGSKA (reference sequence). The V and J ends lost 4 bases and 1 base respectively, with 4 bases between them. With a duration under 2 months, the hyperthyroidism was newly diagnosed in patients aged 18 to 65. Each diagnosis was grounded in clinical symptoms, serum thyroxine and TRAb, thyroid ultrasound, and orbital computed tomography. PBMCs came from roughly 10 ml fresh peripheral blood. In its sample, this clonotype was seen a few times. The antigen is undetermined. From RNA transcripts, TCR beta CDR3 regions were amplified. The study used the HTBI primer set for a first-round RT-PCR of the TCR CDR3. TCRdb recomputed calls from the multiplex PCR reads with MiXCR, one row per CDR3 protein. The sample holds 300,000 to 450,000 distinct CDR3 sequences; just under 15% are singletons and the top ten take about 33%.

The sequence derives from a woman in her thirties with Graves' hyperthyroidism. The sequenced material came from blood. The chain couples TRBV20-1 to TRBJ1-1; D gene ambiguous. CDR3 coding DNA: TGCAGTGCTATCAAGAACACTGAAGCTTTCTTT. It encodes CSAIKNTEAFF.